A selection of T cell receptor beta chains follows, all from one sample in a study of CD4+ T cells in melanoma. Some clones are missing from TCRdb's copy, which holds only in-frame ones; the method was immunoSEQ multiplex PCR. The sample has 50,000 to 60,000 clones, more than 60% seen once. The sample taken for sequencing was tumor tissue. Receptors were obtained from a human donor with melanoma. Both conserved end residues are part of each CDR3. Fields, in order: CDR3 protein, CDR3 DNA, V gene, J gene, clone size, D gene. The D gene is left open where the match is weak. Where a row states a size, it is once, few, many or the class of an expanded clone; other rows omit it.

CDR3: CASSGRGQGDADTQYF; DNA: TGTGCCAGCAGCGGACGCGGACAGGGGGACGCAGATACGCAGTATTTT; V: TRBV13; J: TRBJ2-3; size: -; D: TRBD1
CDR3: CASSPRAGAFQETQYF; DNA: TGTGCCAGCAGTCCCCGAGCGGGGGCCTTTCAAGAGACCCAGTACTTC; V: TRBV27; J: TRBJ2-5; size: few; D: TRBD2
CDR3: CASSVGGSGGAQETQYF; DNA: TGTGCCAGCAGCGTAGGTGGTAGCGGGGGGGCACAAGAGACCCAGTACTTC; V: TRBV9; J: TRBJ2-5; size: -; D: TRBD2
CDR3: CASSQDRDRPSIYF; DNA: TGCGCCAGCAGCCAAGATCGAGACAGGCCAAGCATATATTTT; V: TRBV4-3; J: TRBJ1-3; size: -; D: -
CDR3: CASSPAGTYTDTQYF; DNA: TGTGCCAGCAGCCCCGCCGGGACTTACACAGATACGCAGTATTTT; V: TRBV11-1; J: TRBJ2-3; size: -; D: -
CDR3: CASSLGQGAEAFF; DNA: TGTGCCAGCAGTTTAGGGCAGGGGGCAGAAGCTTTCTTT; V: TRBV27; J: TRBJ1-1; size: -; D: TRBD1
CDR3: CASSEAPWGGRQETQYF; DNA: TGTGCCAGCAGTGAAGCCCCTTGGGGGGGGCGACAAGAGACCCAGTACTTC; V: TRBV6-1; J: TRBJ2-5; size: -; D: -
CDR3: CASRHDRTYGYTF; DNA: TGTGCCAGCAGGCATGACAGGACCTATGGCTACACCTTC; V: TRBV6-6; J: TRBJ1-2; size: many; D: -
CDR3: CASSSDASQYF; DNA: TGCGCCAGCAGCTCGGACGCGAGCCAGTACTTC; V: TRBV5-1; J: TRBJ2-5; size: -; D: -
CDR3: CASTQLTGAGLYGYTF; DNA: TGTGCCAGTACCCAACTGACAGGGGCAGGACTCTATGGCTACACCTTC; V: TRBV19; J: TRBJ1-2; size: -; D: TRBD1
CDR3: CASSAGRNSYEQYF; DNA: TGTGCCAGCTCAGCGGGACGGAACTCCTACGAGCAGTACTTC; V: TRBV18; J: TRBJ2-7; size: -; D: -
CDR3: CASSYTGGGGNEKLFF; DNA: TGTGCCAGCAGCTATACAGGGGGCGGGGGTAATGAAAAACTGTTTTTT; V: TRBV28; J: TRBJ1-4; size: few; D: TRBD1